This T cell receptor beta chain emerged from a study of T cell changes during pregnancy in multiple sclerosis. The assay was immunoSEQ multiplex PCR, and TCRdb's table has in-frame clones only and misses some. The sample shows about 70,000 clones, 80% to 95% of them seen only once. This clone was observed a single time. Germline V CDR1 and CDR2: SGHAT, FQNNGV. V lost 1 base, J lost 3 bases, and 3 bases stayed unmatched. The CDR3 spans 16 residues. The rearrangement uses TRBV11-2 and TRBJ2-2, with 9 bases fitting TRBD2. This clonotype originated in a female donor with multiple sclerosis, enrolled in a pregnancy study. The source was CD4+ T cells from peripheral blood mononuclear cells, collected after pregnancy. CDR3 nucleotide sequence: TGTGCCAGCAGCTTAGGAGCGGGAGGATACACCGGGGAGCTGTTTTTT. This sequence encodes CASSLGAGGYTGELFF.